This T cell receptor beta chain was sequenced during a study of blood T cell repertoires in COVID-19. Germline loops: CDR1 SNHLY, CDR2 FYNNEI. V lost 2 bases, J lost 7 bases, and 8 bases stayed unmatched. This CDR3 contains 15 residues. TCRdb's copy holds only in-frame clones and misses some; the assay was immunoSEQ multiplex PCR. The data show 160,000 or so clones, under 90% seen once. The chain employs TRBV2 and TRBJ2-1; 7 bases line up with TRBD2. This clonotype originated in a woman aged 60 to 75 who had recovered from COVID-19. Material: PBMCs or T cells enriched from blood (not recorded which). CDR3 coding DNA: TGTGCCAGCAGTGAAAAGTCTAGCGGCTCAAATGAGCAGTTCTTC. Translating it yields CASSEKSSGSNEQFF.